This T cell receptor (beta chain) appears in the sequencing data of a study of T cells in localized non-small cell lung cancer. The V gene lost 0 bases and the J gene lost 2 bases, with 14 bases spanning the gap. This CDR3 is built from 16 residues. CDR1 is MGHRA, CDR2 YSYEKL, per germline. Study-level points and caveats: The study detected a median around 57 of the top 100 tumor clones in adjacent lung.

Libraries were prepared by immunoSEQ multiplex PCR; TCRdb keeps only in-frame clonotypes and omits some of them. Of roughly 40,000 clones in the sample, 83% were seen once. As to this clone: The antigen is unknown.

This sequence was found in a man aged 40-75 years with stage II lung adenocarcinoma. The sequencing here drew on PBMCs, taken before any cancer treatment. The V call is TRBV4-1, the J call TRBJ2-7; D is undetermined. Here the CDR3 reads CASSQESASPAYEQYF. As DNA, the CDR3 is TGCGCCAGCAGCCAAGAATCGGCTTCACCAGCCTACGAGCAGTACTTC.